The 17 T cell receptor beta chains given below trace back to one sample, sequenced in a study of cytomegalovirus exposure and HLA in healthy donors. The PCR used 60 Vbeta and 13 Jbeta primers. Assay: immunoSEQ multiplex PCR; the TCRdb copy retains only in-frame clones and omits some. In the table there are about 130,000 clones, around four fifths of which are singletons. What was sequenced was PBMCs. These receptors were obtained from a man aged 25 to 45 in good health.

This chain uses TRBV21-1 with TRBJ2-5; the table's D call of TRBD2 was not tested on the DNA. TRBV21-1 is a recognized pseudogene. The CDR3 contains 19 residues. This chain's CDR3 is CASSKARRVAGGRQETQYF. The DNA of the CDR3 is TGTGCCAGCAGCAAAGCCCGCCGGGTAGCGGGAGGCCGTCAAGAGACCCAGTACTTC.

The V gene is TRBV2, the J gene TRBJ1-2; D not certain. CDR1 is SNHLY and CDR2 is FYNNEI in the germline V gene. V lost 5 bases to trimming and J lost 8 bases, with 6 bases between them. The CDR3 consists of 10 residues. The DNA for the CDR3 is TGTGCCAGCAGTCTAGCAGGCTACACCTTC. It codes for CASSLAGYTF.

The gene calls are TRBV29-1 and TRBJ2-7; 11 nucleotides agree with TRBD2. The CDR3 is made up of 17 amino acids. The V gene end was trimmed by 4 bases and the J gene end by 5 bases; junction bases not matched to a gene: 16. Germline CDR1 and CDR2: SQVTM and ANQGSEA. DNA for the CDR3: TGCAGCGTTGGCCGGGGGGGTGGAATAGCGGGAGGGGACGAGCAGTACTTC. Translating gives CSVGRGGGIAGGDEQYF.

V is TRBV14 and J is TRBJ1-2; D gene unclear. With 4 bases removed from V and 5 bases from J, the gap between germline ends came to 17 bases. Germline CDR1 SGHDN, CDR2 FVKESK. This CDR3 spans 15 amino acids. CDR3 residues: CASSRAIGSEYGYTF. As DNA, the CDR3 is TGTGCCAGCAGCCGCGCGATCGGGAGTGAATATGGCTACACCTTC. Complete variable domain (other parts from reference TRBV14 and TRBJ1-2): EAGVTQFPSHSVIEKGQTVTLRCDPISGHDNLYWYRRVMGKEIKFLLHFVKESKQDESGMPNNRFLAERTGGTYSTLKVQPAELEDSGVYFCASSRAIGSEYGYTFGSGTRLTVV.

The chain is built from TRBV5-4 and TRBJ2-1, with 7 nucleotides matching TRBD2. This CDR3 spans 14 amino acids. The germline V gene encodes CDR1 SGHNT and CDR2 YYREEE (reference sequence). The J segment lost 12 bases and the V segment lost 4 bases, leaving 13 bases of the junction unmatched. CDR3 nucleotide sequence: TGTGCCAGCAGCGCACTGGGGGGGGTAGCGGGGCAGTTCTTC. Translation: CASSALGGVAGQFF. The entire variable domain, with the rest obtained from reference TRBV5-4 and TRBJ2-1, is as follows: ETGVTQSPTHLIKTRGQQVTLRCSSQSGHNTVSWYQQALGQGPQFIFQYYREEENGRGNFPPRFSGLQFPNYSSELNVNALELDDSALYLCASSALGGVAGQFFGPGTRLTVL.

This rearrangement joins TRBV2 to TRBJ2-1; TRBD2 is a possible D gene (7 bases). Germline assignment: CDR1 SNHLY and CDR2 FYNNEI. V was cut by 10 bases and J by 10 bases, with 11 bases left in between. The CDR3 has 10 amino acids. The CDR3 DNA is TGTGCCAAGGGGGGGGAAGAGCAGTTCTTC. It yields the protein CAKGGEEQFF.

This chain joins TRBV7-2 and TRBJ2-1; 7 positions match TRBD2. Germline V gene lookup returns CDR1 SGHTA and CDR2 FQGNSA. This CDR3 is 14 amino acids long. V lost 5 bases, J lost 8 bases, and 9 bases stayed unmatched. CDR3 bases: TGTGCCAGCAGCCCAGGGACTACTGGGCATGAGCAGTTCTTC. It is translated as CASSPGTTGHEQFF.

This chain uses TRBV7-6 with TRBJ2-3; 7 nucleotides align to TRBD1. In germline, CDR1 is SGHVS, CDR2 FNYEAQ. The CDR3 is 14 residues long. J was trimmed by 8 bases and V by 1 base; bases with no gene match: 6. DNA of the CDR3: TGTGCCAGCAGCTTAGACGCAGGGGGTAGTACGCAGTATTTT. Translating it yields CASSLDAGGSTQYF.

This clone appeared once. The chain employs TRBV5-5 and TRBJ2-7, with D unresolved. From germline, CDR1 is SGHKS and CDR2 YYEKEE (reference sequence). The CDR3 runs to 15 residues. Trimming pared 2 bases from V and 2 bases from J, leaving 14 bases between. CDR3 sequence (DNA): TGTGCCAGCAGCTTAGGTCAGGCTTCTACCTACGAGCAGTACTTC. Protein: CASSLGQASTYEQYF.

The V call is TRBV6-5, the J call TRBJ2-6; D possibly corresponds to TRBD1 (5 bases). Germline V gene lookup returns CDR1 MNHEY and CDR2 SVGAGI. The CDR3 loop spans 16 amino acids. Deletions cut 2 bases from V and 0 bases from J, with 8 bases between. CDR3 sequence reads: CASSYLRASGANVLTF. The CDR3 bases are TGTGCCAGCAGTTACCTCAGGGCCTCTGGGGCCAACGTCCTGACTTTC.

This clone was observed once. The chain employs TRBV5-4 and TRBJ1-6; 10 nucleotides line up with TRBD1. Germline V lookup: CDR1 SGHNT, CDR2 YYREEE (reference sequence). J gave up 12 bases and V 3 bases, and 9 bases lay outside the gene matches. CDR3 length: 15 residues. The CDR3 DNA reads TGTGCCAGCAGCTCGGGACAGGGGAAGTATGGACCCCTCCACTTT. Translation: CASSSGQGKYGPLHF.

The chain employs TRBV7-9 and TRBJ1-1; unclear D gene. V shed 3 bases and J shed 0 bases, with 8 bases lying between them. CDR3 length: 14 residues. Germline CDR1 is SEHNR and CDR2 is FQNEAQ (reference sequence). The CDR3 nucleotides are TGTGCCAGCAGCTTCGGTACCATGAACACTGAAGCTTTCTTT. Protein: CASSFGTMNTEAFF.

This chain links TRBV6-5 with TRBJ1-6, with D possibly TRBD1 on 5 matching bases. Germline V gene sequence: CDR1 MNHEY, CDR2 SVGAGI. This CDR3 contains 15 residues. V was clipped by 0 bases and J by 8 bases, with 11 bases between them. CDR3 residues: CASSYSTRVDSPLHF. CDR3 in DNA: TGTGCCAGCAGTTACTCGACCAGGGTTGATTCACCCCTCCACTTT.

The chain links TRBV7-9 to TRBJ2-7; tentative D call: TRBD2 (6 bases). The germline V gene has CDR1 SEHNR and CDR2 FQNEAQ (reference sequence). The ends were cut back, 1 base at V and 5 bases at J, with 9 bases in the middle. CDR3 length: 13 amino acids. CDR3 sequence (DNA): TGTGCCAGCAGCTTAGGGAGGGGAGACGAGCAGTACTTC. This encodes CASSLGRGDEQYF. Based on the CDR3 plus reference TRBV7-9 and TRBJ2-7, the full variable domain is DTGVSQNPRHKITKRGQNVTFRCDPISEHNRLYWYRQTLGQGPEFLTYFQNEAQLEKSRLLSDRFSAERPKGSFSTLEIQRTEQGDSAMYLCASSLGRGDEQYFGPGTRLTVT.

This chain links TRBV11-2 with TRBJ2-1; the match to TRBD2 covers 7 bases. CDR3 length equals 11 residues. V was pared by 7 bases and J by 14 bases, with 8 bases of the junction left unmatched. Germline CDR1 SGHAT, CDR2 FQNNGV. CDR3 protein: CASTGLGPEFF. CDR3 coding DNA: TGTGCCAGCACCGGACTAGGCCCAGAGTTCTTC.

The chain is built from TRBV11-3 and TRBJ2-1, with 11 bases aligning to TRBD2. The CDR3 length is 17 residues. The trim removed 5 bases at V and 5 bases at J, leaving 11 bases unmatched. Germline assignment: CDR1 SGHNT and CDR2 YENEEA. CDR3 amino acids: CASSPLAGGGDHNEQFF. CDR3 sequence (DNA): TGTGCCAGCAGCCCCCTAGCGGGGGGTGGGGATCACAATGAGCAGTTCTTC.

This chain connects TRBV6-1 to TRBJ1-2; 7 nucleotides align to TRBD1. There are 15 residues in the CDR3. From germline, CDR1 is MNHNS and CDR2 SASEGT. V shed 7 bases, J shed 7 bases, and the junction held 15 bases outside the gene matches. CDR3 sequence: CASTTNFDRVGGYTF. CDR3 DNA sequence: TGTGCCAGCACCACGAATTTTGACAGGGTGGGTGGCTACACCTTC.